Sequencing of this TCR beta chain was carried out in a study of radiotherapy plus CTLA-4 blockade in lung cancer. Study context: Disease control reached approximately 31%, with objective responses in under 20%. Findings and limits, study-wide: Tumor-origin TCR clones grew in blood after radiotherapy plus ipilimumab. Dynamics of early blood T cell clones, together with interferon-beta, were reportedly the best predictors of response.

V was trimmed by 5 bases and J by 0 bases, leaving 4 bases between them. The CDR3 sequence is 12 residues long. CDR1 SEHNR and CDR2 FQNEAQ come from the germline V gene (reference sequence). Patients with chemo-refractory metastatic non-small-cell lung cancer received focal radiation plus CTLA-4 blockade with ipilimumab. Only in-frame clones appear in the TCRdb table, and some are missing; sequencing was by immunoSEQ multiplex PCR. The table lists around 70,000 clones, roughly 87% of them singletons. Concerning this clone itself: Its specificity is unknown.

V is TRBV7-9 and J is TRBJ1-1, with no clear D. The specimen was peripheral blood, collected from a patient treated with radiotherapy plus ipilimumab. The source is a human donor with non-small cell lung cancer that progressed on radiotherapy plus ipilimumab. The CDR3 DNA reads as TGTGCCAGCAGCCCACTGAACACTGAAGCTTTCTTT. It codes for CASSPLNTEAFF.